Below, 8 T cell receptor beta chains from the same sample are listed, as sequenced in a study of beta chain features in type 1 diabetes. Of the isolated RNA, all was reverse transcribed, and so the sequenced material was expressed TCRB transcripts. TCRdb's copy holds only in-frame clones and misses some; the assay was immunoSEQ multiplex PCR. The sample shows 250,000 to 350,000 clones, 14% of them seen only once. Sequenced input: central memory CD4+ T cells from blood. The receptors shown here come from a man aged 25 to 40 in good health.

In its sample, this clone was seen many times. The chain is built from TRBV18 and TRBJ2-1; 10 bases are a match to TRBD2. The J segment lost 4 bases and the V segment lost 2 bases, leaving 8 bases of the junction unmatched. The germline V gene encodes CDR1 KGHSH and CDR2 LQKENI. This CDR3 has 17 residues. The CDR3 nucleotides are TGTGCCAGCTCACCAGGGCTAGCGGGAGTAGCGTACAATGAGCAGTTCTTC. Its translation: CASSPGLAGVAYNEQFF.

J is TRBJ1-2 and V is TRBV9, with a tentative D call TRBD1 (5 bases). The V end was cut by 4 bases, the J end by 0 bases, with 13 bases between. CDR1 is SGDLS, CDR2 YYNGEE, per germline. The length of the CDR3 is 15 residues. The CDR3: CASSRDGAPNYGYTF. DNA of the CDR3: TGTGCCAGCAGCCGGGACGGGGCCCCTAACTATGGCTACACCTTC.

The chain employs TRBV9 and TRBJ1-2; 8 bases are shared with TRBD1. The CDR3 extends over 16 amino acids. Losses at the gene ends were 5 bases for V and 0 bases for J; bases not matched to a gene: 9. Germline V gene data show CDR1 as SGDLS and CDR2 as YYNGEE. CDR3 sequence (DNA): TGTGCCAGCAGTCCTGAGGGGGGACAGGCTAACTATGGCTACACCTTC. This translates into CASSPEGGQANYGYTF.

This clone has a handful of counts. The CDR3, as DNA: TGTGCTAGTGGTTCTCCAATGGGGGGCTCCTACAATGAGCAGTTCTTC. Translating it yields CASGSPMGGSYNEQFF. V usage is TRBV12-5 and J usage is TRBJ2-1; D is possibly TRBD2 (6 bases). Germline V gene lookup returns CDR1 LGHNT and CDR2 FRNRAP. The length of the CDR3 is 16 residues. The V end lost 4 bases, the J end lost 0 bases, and 13 bases lay between the germline ends.

The chain uses TRBV19 and TRBJ1-1; TRBD1 is a possible D gene (5 bases). Germline V lookup: CDR1 LNHDA, CDR2 SQIVND (reference sequence). V lost 7 bases and J 4 bases, leaving 16 bases between the germline ends. The CDR3 covers 14 residues. The CDR3 here is CASNNRGSLTEAFF. The DNA of the CDR3 is TGTGCCAGTAACAATCGGGGGTCCCTCACTGAAGCTTTCTTT.

The chain is built from TRBV7-2 and TRBJ1-4; 7 bases line up with TRBD1. Germline values: CDR1 SGHTA, CDR2 FQGNSA. Unmatched junction bases numbered 8, after V lost 7 bases and J lost 6 bases. The CDR3 covers 14 residues. The DNA for the CDR3 is TGTGCCAGCAACAGGGGAGGGGGACATGAAAAACTGTTTTTT. This translates into CASNRGGGHEKLFF.

The rearrangement links TRBV18 to TRBJ1-1, with D tentatively TRBD1 (6 bases). The germline V gene encodes CDR1 KGHSH and CDR2 LQKENI. CDR3 length equals 15 residues. V lost 5 bases and J 0 bases, leaving 13 bases between the germline ends. The CDR3 bases are TGTGCCAGCTCAGCGGACAGACACATGAACACTGAAGCTTTCTTT. Protein: CASSADRHMNTEAFF. Using reference TRBV18 and TRBJ1-1 for the parts outside the CDR3, the full variable domain is NAGVMQNPRHLVRRRGQEARLRCSPMKGHSHVYWYRQLPEEGLKFMVYLQKENIIDESGMPKERFSAEFPKEGPSILRIQQVVRGDSAAYFCASSADRHMNTEAFFGQGTRLTVV.

This clone was recorded at least ten times. The V gene is TRBV27, the J gene TRBJ1-1, with D perhaps matching TRBD1 (5 bases). This CDR3 has 15 amino acids. Per the germline V gene, CDR1 is MNHEY and CDR2 is SMNVEV (reference sequence). The V gene lost 5 bases and the J gene lost 5 bases, with 18 bases spanning the gap. CDR3: CASSTRGDLGTEAFF. CDR3 nucleotide sequence: TGTGCCAGCAGTACAAGGGGCGATCTGGGGACTGAAGCTTTCTTT.